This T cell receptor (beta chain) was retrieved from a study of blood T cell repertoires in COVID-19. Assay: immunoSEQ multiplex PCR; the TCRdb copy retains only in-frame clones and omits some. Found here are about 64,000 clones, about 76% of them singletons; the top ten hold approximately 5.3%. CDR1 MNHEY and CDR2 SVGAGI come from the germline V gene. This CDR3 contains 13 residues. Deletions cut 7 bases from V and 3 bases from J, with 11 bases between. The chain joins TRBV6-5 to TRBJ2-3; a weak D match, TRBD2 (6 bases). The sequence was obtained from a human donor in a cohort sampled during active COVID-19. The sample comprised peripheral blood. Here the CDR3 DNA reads TGTGCCAGCACCCGTGCGGGGACAGATACGCAGTATTTT. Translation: CASTRAGTDTQYF.